These 6 T cell receptor beta chains were sequenced from one sample in a study of siplizumab effects on memory and regulatory T cells. Clones were sequenced by immunoSEQ multiplex PCR, and TCRdb holds only the in-frame ones, with some missing. The data hold around 95,000 clones, with 85% to 95% observed a single time. The sequencing input was non-Treg CD4+ T cells sorted from blood. These receptors were obtained from a human donor in good health.

The CDR3 spells CASSIREETQYF. Written as DNA, the CDR3 is TGTGCCAGTAGTATACGGGAAGAGACCCAGTACTTC. The chain links TRBV19 to TRBJ2-5, with D hard to call. The CDR3 extends over 12 amino acids. The V gene's germline CDR1 is LNHDA and CDR2 SQIVND (reference sequence). The V end was cut by 2 bases, the J end by 3 bases, with 4 bases between.

The genes are TRBV28 and TRBJ1-2, with TRBD1 identical over 8 bases. Losses at the gene ends were 3 bases for V and 8 bases for J; bases not matched to a gene: 5. CDR1 MDHEN and CDR2 SYDVKM come from the germline V gene. The CDR3 loop spans 13 amino acids. This chain's CDR3 is CASSFRTGHGYTF. Here the CDR3 DNA reads TGTGCCAGCAGTTTCAGGACAGGGCACGGCTACACCTTC.

The rearrangement joins TRBV28 to TRBJ2-3; possible D gene TRBD2, 6 bases. V was pared by 5 bases and J by 7 bases, with 22 bases between. Germline CDR1 MDHEN, CDR2 SYDVKM. The length of the CDR3 is 16 residues. CDR3 residues: CASSVPGLTTGYTQYF. CDR3 nucleotides: TGTGCCAGCAGTGTACCGGGACTCACTACTGGCTATACGCAGTATTTT.

The chain combines TRBV29-1 with TRBJ2-2; 8 nucleotides match TRBD2. With 3 bases clipped from V and 1 base from J, the junction kept 1 base outside the gene matches. The CDR3 is 14 residues long. Germline CDR1 and CDR2: SQVTM and ANQGSEA. The CDR3 loop reads CSVEGTRNTGELFF. The DNA of the CDR3 is TGCAGCGTTGAGGGGACTAGGAACACCGGGGAGCTGTTTTTT.

The V gene is TRBV7-8, the J gene TRBJ1-1; D is ambiguous. The CDR3 contains 16 residues. V was pared by 2 bases and J by 4 bases, with 17 bases between. The germline gives CDR1 SGHVS, CDR2 FQNEAQ. The CDR3 loop reads CASSLSPGSGITEAFF. For the CDR3, the DNA is TGTGCCAGCAGCTTAAGTCCGGGGTCCGGTATCACTGAAGCTTTCTTT.

The chain joins TRBV28 to TRBJ2-5, with TRBD1 matching 8 bases. The CDR3 spans 17 residues. Germline CDR1 reads MDHEN; CDR2 reads SYDVKM. Losses at the gene ends were 1 base for V and 3 bases for J; bases not matched to a gene: 10. The CDR3 sequence: CASSLSAGGFPEETQYF. The CDR3 coding sequence is TGTGCCAGCAGTTTATCGGCAGGGGGCTTTCCTGAAGAGACCCAGTACTTC.